A selection of T cell receptor beta chains follows, all from one sample in a study of identifying expanded T cells in peripheral blood. Clones were read by immunoSEQ multiplex PCR, and TCRdb kept only the in-frame ones, dropping some. Here the sample spans around 100,000 clones, around 89% being singletons. Sequencing was performed on blood. The receptor source for this set is a person between 18 and 69 years old in good health. The CDR3 runs from the conserved cysteine through the conserved F or W. A D gene is named only where the DNA matches it firmly. Size values are once, few and many counts, or a class for expanded clones, and some rows have none.

abundance: NA; v_gene: TRBV5-1; j_gene: TRBJ2-5; d_gene: NA; CDR3nt: TGCGCCAGCAGGACCACGGGGCCCCAAGAGACCCAGTACTTC; CDR3aa: CASRTTGPQETQYF
abundance: NA; v_gene: TRBV7-3; j_gene: TRBJ2-6; d_gene: NA; CDR3nt: TGTGCCAGCAGCTCCATGCGGGGGCTTGAGGCCAACGTCCTGACTTTC; CDR3aa: CASSSMRGLEANVLTF
abundance: NA; v_gene: TRBV7-6; j_gene: TRBJ2-5; d_gene: NA; CDR3nt: TGTGCCAGCAGCTTAGTTTTGGAGACCCAGTACTTC; CDR3aa: CASSLVLETQYF
abundance: NA; v_gene: TRBV30; j_gene: TRBJ2-3; d_gene: TRBD2; CDR3nt: TGTGCCTGGAGTGTGGGGCGGGGGGCCCAGGCAGATACGCAGTATTTT; CDR3aa: CAWSVGRGAQADTQYF
abundance: NA; v_gene: TRBV6-6; j_gene: TRBJ2-1; d_gene: TRBD2; CDR3nt: TGTGCCAGCAGCCTAAGCGGGAGGTCCTACAATGAGCAGTTCTTC; CDR3aa: CASSLSGRSYNEQFF
abundance: few; v_gene: TRBV2; j_gene: TRBJ1-3; d_gene: NA; CDR3nt: TGTGCCAGCAGTTTTTGGGCCGCAGGTGGAAACACCATATATTTT; CDR3aa: CASSFWAAGGNTIYF
abundance: NA; v_gene: TRBV7-3; j_gene: TRBJ2-2; d_gene: NA; CDR3nt: TGTGCCAGCAGCCCCGGTAGCGGTCTGGGCGGGGAGCTGTTTTTT; CDR3aa: CASSPGSGLGGELFF
abundance: NA; v_gene: TRBV7-3; j_gene: TRBJ2-2; d_gene: TRBD2; CDR3nt: TGTGCCAGCAGCTTAATGGGAGGGCCGGGGACCGGGGAGCTGTTTTTT; CDR3aa: CASSLMGGPGTGELFF
abundance: NA; v_gene: TRBV25-1; j_gene: TRBJ1-2; d_gene: NA; CDR3nt: TGTGCCAGCAGTGAATTAGGGAACTATGGCTACACCTTC; CDR3aa: CASSELGNYGYTF
abundance: NA; v_gene: TRBV27; j_gene: TRBJ1-2; d_gene: NA; CDR3nt: TGTGCCAGCAGTTACGCGGGTCCAAACTATGGCTACACCTTC; CDR3aa: CASSYAGPNYGYTF
abundance: NA; v_gene: TRBV5-1; j_gene: TRBJ2-7; d_gene: TRBD2; CDR3nt: TGCGCCAGCAGTGCGGGGACTAGCTACGAGCAGTACTTC; CDR3aa: CASSAGTSYEQYF
abundance: NA; v_gene: TRBV6-6; j_gene: TRBJ2-5; d_gene: NA; CDR3nt: TGTGCCAGCAGTTACGTGACGAGAGACCAGTACTTC; CDR3aa: CASSYVTRDQYF
abundance: NA; v_gene: TRBV28; j_gene: TRBJ2-7; d_gene: TRBD1; CDR3nt: TGTGCCAGCAGCAAAACAGGGGGTAGCTCCTACGAGCAGTACTTC; CDR3aa: CASSKTGGSSYEQYF
abundance: NA; v_gene: TRBV19; j_gene: TRBJ2-1; d_gene: NA; CDR3nt: TGTGCCAGTAGTATAGGGACGGAGAGGAATGAGCAGTTCTTC; CDR3aa: CASSIGTERNEQFF
abundance: once; v_gene: TRBV6-5; j_gene: TRBJ2-5; d_gene: NA; CDR3nt: TGTGCCAGCAGTTACTCGGATTCCGGCAGGGGAGAGACCCAGTACTTC; CDR3aa: CASSYSDSGRGETQYF
abundance: once; v_gene: TRBV10-3; j_gene: TRBJ2-7; d_gene: NA; CDR3nt: TGTGCCATCAGTGAAAACTCTGGGTACGAGCAGTACTTC; CDR3aa: CAISENSGYEQYF
abundance: once; v_gene: TRBV6-4; j_gene: TRBJ2-1; d_gene: NA; CDR3nt: TGTGCCAGCAGAAGAGGACCCTACAATGAGCAGTTCTTC; CDR3aa: CASRRGPYNEQFF
abundance: few; v_gene: TRBV2; j_gene: TRBJ1-6; d_gene: NA; CDR3nt: TGTGCCAGCAGCGAGAGGCAGGGTGGAGGCTCACCCCTCCACTTT; CDR3aa: CASSERQGGGSPLHF
abundance: many; v_gene: TRBV25-1; j_gene: TRBJ2-3; d_gene: NA; CDR3nt: TGTGCCAGCAGTGATTCTGTGGTACAGTATTTT; CDR3aa: CASSDSVVQYF
abundance: NA; v_gene: TRBV2; j_gene: TRBJ2-1; d_gene: TRBD2; CDR3nt: TGTGCCAGCAGTGGTGGGGGGGGCTCCTACAATGAGCAGTTCTTC; CDR3aa: CASSGGGGSYNEQFF
abundance: NA; v_gene: TRBV7-3; j_gene: TRBJ2-5; d_gene: TRBD1; CDR3nt: TGTGCCAGCAGTACCGGGACAGGGCAGGAGACCCAGTACTTC; CDR3aa: CASSTGTGQETQYF
abundance: NA; v_gene: TRBV14; j_gene: TRBJ2-1; d_gene: NA; CDR3nt: TGTGCCAGCAGCCAAGTTCGGACAGTTGCGGGACTATTCTACAATGAGCAGTTCTTC; CDR3aa: CASSQVRTVAGLFYNEQFF
abundance: NA; v_gene: TRBV19; j_gene: TRBJ1-4; d_gene: NA; CDR3nt: TGTGCCAGTAGTATACGGGAATCAACTAATGAAAAACTGTTTTTT; CDR3aa: CASSIRESTNEKLFF
abundance: NA; v_gene: TRBV15; j_gene: TRBJ1-5; d_gene: TRBD1; CDR3nt: TGTGCCACCAGCAGACCGCCGGGACAGGGGTCCACTTCCAATCAGCCCCAGCATTTT; CDR3aa: CATSRPPGQGSTSNQPQHF
abundance: NA; v_gene: TRBV7-2; j_gene: TRBJ1-2; d_gene: NA; CDR3nt: TGTGCCAGCAGCTTAGCGGCAGGAGACTATGGCTACACCTTC; CDR3aa: CASSLAAGDYGYTF
abundance: NA; v_gene: TRBV28; j_gene: TRBJ2-7; d_gene: NA; CDR3nt: TGTGCCAGCAGTTCTCTTATGAGGCCCCACTACGAGCAGTACTTC; CDR3aa: CASSSLMRPHYEQYF
abundance: NA; v_gene: TRBV19; j_gene: TRBJ2-7; d_gene: TRBD1; CDR3nt: TGTGCCAGTAGTGTAAACCGGGACAGCTACGAGCAGTACTTC; CDR3aa: CASSVNRDSYEQYF
abundance: NA; v_gene: TRBV28; j_gene: TRBJ2-7; d_gene: NA; CDR3nt: TGTGCCAGCAGGATAAGCTCCTACGAGCAGTACTTC; CDR3aa: CASRISSYEQYF
abundance: NA; v_gene: TRBV5-1; j_gene: TRBJ2-5; d_gene: NA; CDR3nt: TGCGCCAGCACGCTCGGGCAGGGGAGTTTAGAGACCCAGTACTTC; CDR3aa: CASTLGQGSLETQYF
abundance: NA; v_gene: TRBV28; j_gene: TRBJ2-7; d_gene: TRBD1; CDR3nt: TGTGCCAGCAGTCAGACAGGGGAGAACGAGCAGTACTTC; CDR3aa: CASSQTGENEQYF
abundance: NA; v_gene: TRBV6-1; j_gene: TRBJ2-3; d_gene: TRBD1; CDR3nt: TGTGCCAGCAGTGATCTAGGCAGGGGGTCTGATACGCAGTATTTT; CDR3aa: CASSDLGRGSDTQYF
abundance: NA; v_gene: TRBV27; j_gene: TRBJ1-4; d_gene: TRBD1; CDR3nt: TGTGCCAGCAGTCGGGGGACAGGGAGGGTTGAAAAACTGTTTTTT; CDR3aa: CASSRGTGRVEKLFF
abundance: few; v_gene: TRBV2; j_gene: TRBJ1-5; d_gene: TRBD1; CDR3nt: TGTGCCAGCAGTGCCGACAGGGACGAACCCCAGCATTTT; CDR3aa: CASSADRDEPQHF
abundance: few; v_gene: TRBV4-1; j_gene: TRBJ1-1; d_gene: TRBD1; CDR3nt: TGCGCCAGCAGCCAAGATCAGACAGGGAAGACTGAAGCTTTCTTT; CDR3aa: CASSQDQTGKTEAFF
abundance: NA; v_gene: TRBV18; j_gene: TRBJ1-1; d_gene: NA; CDR3nt: TGTGCCAGCTCACCAGAGGGCAGTTACACTGAAGCTTTCTTT; CDR3aa: CASSPEGSYTEAFF
abundance: NA; v_gene: TRBV7-9; j_gene: TRBJ2-5; d_gene: TRBD2; CDR3nt: TGTGCCAGCAGCCCCAGCGGGAACCAAGAGACCCAGTACTTC; CDR3aa: CASSPSGNQETQYF
abundance: NA; v_gene: TRBV10-1; j_gene: TRBJ2-7; d_gene: NA; CDR3nt: TGCGCCAGTTCCCAGGGGCCCAGCTACGAGCAGTACTTC; CDR3aa: CASSQGPSYEQYF
abundance: NA; v_gene: TRBV19; j_gene: TRBJ2-7; d_gene: NA; CDR3nt: TGTGCCAGCCGCCCTGGGGCAGGGGAGTTCGAGCAGTACTTC; CDR3aa: CASRPGAGEFEQYF
abundance: NA; v_gene: TRBV10-3; j_gene: TRBJ1-2; d_gene: TRBD1; CDR3nt: TGTGCCATCAGACCCATCGAAGGACAGGGCGCCTATGGCTACACCTTC; CDR3aa: CAIRPIEGQGAYGYTF
abundance: NA; v_gene: TRBV7-6; j_gene: TRBJ2-1; d_gene: NA; CDR3nt: TGTGCCAGCAGTCGCACGTGGGGGGGCCGGAACAATGAGCAGTTCTTC; CDR3aa: CASSRTWGGRNNEQFF
abundance: once; v_gene: TRBV5-1; j_gene: TRBJ1-1; d_gene: NA; CDR3nt: TGCGCCAGCAGCTCATGGCAGGGAACCACTGAAGCTTTCTTT; CDR3aa: CASSSWQGTTEAFF
abundance: once; v_gene: TRBV7-8; j_gene: TRBJ2-1; d_gene: TRBD2; CDR3nt: TGTGCCAGCAGCTTGAGCGGGAGAGGCTACAATGAGCAGTTCTTC; CDR3aa: CASSLSGRGYNEQFF
abundance: NA; v_gene: TRBV28; j_gene: TRBJ1-4; d_gene: NA; CDR3nt: TGTGCCACCTACCTCGCCTCTAATGAAAAACTGTTTTTT; CDR3aa: CATYLASNEKLFF
abundance: NA; v_gene: TRBV7-2; j_gene: TRBJ2-7; d_gene: NA; CDR3nt: TGTGCCAGCAGCTCCCCGCCTGGGGGGACAAGATACGAGCAGTACTTC; CDR3aa: CASSSPPGGTRYEQYF
abundance: NA; v_gene: TRBV10-2; j_gene: TRBJ2-1; d_gene: TRBD2; CDR3nt: TGCGCCAGCAGTGGAAAGCGGGAGGGGGTCAATGAGCAGTTCTTC; CDR3aa: CASSGKREGVNEQFF
abundance: NA; v_gene: TRBV6-5; j_gene: TRBJ2-7; d_gene: TRBD2; CDR3nt: TGTGCCAGCAGACTGACTAGCCCTCTTTCCTACGAGCAGTACTTC; CDR3aa: CASRLTSPLSYEQYF
abundance: NA; v_gene: TRBV5-1; j_gene: TRBJ2-7; d_gene: TRBD1; CDR3nt: TGCGCCAGCAGCTTGGCCCGACAGGGCTTCTACGAGCAGTACTTC; CDR3aa: CASSLARQGFYEQYF
abundance: NA; v_gene: TRBV7-2; j_gene: TRBJ1-4; d_gene: NA; CDR3nt: TGTGCCAGCAGCTTAGGGCCAACTAATGAAAAACTGTTTTTT; CDR3aa: CASSLGPTNEKLFF